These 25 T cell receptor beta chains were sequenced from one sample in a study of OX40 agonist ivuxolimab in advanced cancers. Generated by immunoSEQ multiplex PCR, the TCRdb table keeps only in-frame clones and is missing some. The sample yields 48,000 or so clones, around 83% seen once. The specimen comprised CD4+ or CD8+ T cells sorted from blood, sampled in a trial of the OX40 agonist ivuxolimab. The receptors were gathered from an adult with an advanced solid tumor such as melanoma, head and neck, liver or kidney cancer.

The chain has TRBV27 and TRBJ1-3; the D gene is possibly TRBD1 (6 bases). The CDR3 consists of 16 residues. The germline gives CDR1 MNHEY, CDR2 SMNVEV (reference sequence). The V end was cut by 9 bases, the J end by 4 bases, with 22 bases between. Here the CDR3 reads CASRPLSSGGGNTIYF. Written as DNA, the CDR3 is TGTGCCAGTAGACCCCTTTCGTCGGGGGGCGGAAACACCATATATTTT.

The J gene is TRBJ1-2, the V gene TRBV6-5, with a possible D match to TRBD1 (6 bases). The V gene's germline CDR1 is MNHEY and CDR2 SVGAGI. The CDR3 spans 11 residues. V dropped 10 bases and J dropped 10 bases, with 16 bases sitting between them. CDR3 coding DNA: TGTGCCACCCTTGGGGGGCAAAACTACACCTTC. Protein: CATLGGQNYTF.

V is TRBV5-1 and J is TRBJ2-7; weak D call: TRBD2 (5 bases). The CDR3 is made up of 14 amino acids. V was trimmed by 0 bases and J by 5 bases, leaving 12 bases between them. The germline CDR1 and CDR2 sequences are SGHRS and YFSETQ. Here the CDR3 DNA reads TGCGCCAGCAGCTTGGCCGGGGTTCCAGACGAGCAGTACTTC. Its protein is CASSLAGVPDEQYF.

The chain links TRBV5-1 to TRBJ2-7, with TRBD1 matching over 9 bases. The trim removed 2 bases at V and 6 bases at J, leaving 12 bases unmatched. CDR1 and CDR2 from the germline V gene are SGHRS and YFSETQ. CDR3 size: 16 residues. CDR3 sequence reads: CASSFETGGVLGEQYF. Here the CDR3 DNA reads TGCGCCAGCAGCTTTGAAACAGGGGGCGTATTGGGCGAGCAGTACTTC.

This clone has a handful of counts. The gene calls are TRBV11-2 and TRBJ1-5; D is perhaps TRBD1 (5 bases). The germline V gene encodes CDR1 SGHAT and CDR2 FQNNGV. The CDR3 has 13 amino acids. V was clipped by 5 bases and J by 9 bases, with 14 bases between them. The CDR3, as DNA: TGTGCCAGCAGCGGCAGCGGGGGGTCGCCCCAGCATTTT. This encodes CASSGSGGSPQHF.

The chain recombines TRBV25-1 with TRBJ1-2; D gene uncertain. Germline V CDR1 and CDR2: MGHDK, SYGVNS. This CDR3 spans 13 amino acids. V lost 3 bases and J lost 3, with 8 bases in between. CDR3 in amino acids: CASSEVSDYGYTF. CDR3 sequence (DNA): TGTGCCAGCAGTGAGGTGAGCGACTATGGCTACACCTTC.

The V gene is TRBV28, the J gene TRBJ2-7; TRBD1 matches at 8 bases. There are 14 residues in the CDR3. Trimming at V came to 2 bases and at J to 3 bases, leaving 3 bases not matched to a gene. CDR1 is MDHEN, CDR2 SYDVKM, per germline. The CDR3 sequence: CASSLPTGDYEQYF. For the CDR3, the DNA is TGTGCCAGCAGTTTACCGACAGGGGACTACGAGCAGTACTTC. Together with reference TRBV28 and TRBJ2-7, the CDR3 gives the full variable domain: DVKVTQSSRYLVKRTGEKVFLECVQDMDHENMFWYRQDPGLGLRLIYFSYDVKMKEKGDIPEGYSVSREKKERFSLILESASTNQTSMYLCASSLPTGDYEQYFGPGTRLTVT.

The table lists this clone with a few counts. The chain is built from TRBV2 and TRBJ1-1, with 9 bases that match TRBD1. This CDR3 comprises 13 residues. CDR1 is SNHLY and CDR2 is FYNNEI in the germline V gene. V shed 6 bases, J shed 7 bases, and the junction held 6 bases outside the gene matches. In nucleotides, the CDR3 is TGTGCCAGCAGGAAACAGGGGGCCTATGAAGCTTTCTTT. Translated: CASRKQGAYEAFF.

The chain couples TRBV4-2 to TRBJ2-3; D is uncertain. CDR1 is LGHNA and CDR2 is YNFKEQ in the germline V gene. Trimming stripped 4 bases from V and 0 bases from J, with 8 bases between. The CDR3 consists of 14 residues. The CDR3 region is CASSPGISTDTQYF. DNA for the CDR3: TGTGCCAGCAGCCCAGGAATCAGCACAGATACGCAGTATTTT.

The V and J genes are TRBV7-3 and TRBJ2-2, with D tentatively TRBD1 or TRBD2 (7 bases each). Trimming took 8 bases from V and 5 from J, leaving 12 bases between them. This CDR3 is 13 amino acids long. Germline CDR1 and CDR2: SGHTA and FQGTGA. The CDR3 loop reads CASAGGATGELFF. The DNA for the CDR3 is TGTGCCAGCGCAGGGGGGGCTACCGGGGAGCTGTTTTTT.

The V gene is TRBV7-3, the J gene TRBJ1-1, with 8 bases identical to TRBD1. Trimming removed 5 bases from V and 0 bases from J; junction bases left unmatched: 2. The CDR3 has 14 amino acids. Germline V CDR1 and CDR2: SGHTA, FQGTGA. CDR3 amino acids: CASSTGQVNTEAFF. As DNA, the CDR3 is TGTGCCAGCAGCACGGGACAGGTGAACACTGAAGCTTTCTTT. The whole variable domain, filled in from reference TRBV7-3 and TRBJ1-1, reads GAGVSQTPSNKVTEKGKYVELRCDPISGHTALYWYRQSLGQGPEFLIYFQGTGAADDSGLPNDRFFAVRPEGSVSTLKIQRTERGDSAVYLCASSTGQVNTEAFFGQGTRLTVV.

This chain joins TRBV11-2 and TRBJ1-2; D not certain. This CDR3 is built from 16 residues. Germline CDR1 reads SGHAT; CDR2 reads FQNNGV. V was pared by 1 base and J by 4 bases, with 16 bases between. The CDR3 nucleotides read TGTGCCAGCAGCTTAGCCGATCGCTTAAGAAGCTATGGCTACACCTTC. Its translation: CASSLADRLRSYGYTF.

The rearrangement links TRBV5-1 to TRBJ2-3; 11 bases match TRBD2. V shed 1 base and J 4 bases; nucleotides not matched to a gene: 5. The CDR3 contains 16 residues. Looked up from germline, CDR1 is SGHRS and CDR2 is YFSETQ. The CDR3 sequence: CASSLTSGSTADTQYF. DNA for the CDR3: TGCGCCAGCAGCTTGACTAGCGGGAGTACCGCAGATACGCAGTATTTT.

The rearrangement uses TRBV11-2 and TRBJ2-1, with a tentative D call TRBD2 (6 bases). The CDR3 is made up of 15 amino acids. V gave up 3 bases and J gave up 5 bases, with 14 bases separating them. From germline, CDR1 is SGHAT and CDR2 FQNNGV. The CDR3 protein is CASSFRRESHNEQFF. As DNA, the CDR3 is TGTGCCAGCAGCTTTAGACGGGAGTCGCACAATGAGCAGTTCTTC.

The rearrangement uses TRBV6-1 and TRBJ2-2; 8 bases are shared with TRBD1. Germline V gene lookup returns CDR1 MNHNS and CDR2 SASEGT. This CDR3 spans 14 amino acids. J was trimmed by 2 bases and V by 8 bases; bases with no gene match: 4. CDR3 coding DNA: TGTGCCAGCCGTGGACAGGGAAACACCGGGGAGCTGTTTTTT. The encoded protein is CASRGQGNTGELFF.

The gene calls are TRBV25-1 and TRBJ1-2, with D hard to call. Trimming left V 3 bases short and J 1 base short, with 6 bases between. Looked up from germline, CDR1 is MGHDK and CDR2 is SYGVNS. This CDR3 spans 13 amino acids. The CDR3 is CASSETDNYGYTF. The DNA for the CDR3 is TGTGCCAGCAGTGAGACGGATAACTATGGCTACACCTTC.

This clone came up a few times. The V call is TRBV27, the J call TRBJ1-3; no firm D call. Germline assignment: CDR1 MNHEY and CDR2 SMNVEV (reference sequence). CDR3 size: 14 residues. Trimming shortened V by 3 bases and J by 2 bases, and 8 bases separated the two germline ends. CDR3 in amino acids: CASSFRHPGNTIYF. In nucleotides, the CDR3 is TGTGCCAGCAGTTTCAGGCACCCTGGAAACACCATATATTTT.

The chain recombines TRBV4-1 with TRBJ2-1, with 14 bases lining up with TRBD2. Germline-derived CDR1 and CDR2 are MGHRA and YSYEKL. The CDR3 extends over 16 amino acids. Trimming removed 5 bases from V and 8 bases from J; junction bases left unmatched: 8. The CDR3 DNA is TGCGCCAGCAGCGTCAGGGGGACTAGCGGGAGCTATGAGCAGTTCTTC. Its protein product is CASSVRGTSGSYEQFF.

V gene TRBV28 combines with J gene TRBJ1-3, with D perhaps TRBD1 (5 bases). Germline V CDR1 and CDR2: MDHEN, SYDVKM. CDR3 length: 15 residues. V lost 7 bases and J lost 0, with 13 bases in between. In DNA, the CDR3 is TGTGCCAGCACCGTGGGGGACCACTCTGGAAACACCATATATTTT. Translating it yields CASTVGDHSGNTIYF.

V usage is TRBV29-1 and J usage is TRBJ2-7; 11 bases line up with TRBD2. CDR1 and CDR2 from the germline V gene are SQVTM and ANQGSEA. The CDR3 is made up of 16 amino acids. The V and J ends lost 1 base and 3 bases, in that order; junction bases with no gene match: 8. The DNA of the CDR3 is TGCAGCGTTGAAGGGGTCGGGACTAGCGGTTACTACGAGCAGTACTTC. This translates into CSVEGVGTSGYYEQYF.

The CDR3 loop is CASSHGWSYNEQFF. CDR3 nucleotides: TGTGCCAGCAGCCACGGTTGGTCCTACAATGAGCAGTTCTTC. The V and J genes are TRBV7-6 and TRBJ2-1; no firm D call. The ends were cut back, 5 bases at V and 1 base at J, with 9 bases in the middle. Germline loops: CDR1 SGHVS, CDR2 FNYEAQ. The length of the CDR3 is 14 residues.

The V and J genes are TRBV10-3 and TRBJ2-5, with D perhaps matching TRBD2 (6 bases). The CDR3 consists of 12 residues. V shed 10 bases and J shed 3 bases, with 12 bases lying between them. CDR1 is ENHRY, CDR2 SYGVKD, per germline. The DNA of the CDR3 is TGTGCCACTGGGTGGGGGGAAGAGACCCAGTACTTC. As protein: CATGWGEETQYF.

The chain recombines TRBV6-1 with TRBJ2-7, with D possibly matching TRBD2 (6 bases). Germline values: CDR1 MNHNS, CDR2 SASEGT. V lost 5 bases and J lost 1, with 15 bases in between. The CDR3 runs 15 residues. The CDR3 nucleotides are TGTGCCAGCAGTTTTCTTTCCGGGGGATCCTACGAGCAGTACTTC. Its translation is CASSFLSGGSYEQYF.

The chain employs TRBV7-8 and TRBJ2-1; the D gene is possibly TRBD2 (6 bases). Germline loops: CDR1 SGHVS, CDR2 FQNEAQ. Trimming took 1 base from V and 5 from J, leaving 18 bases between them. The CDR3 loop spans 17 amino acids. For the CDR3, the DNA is TGTGCCAGCAGCTTAGGATCCCTTAGCGGATCAAACAATGAGCAGTTCTTC. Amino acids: CASSLGSLSGSNNEQFF.

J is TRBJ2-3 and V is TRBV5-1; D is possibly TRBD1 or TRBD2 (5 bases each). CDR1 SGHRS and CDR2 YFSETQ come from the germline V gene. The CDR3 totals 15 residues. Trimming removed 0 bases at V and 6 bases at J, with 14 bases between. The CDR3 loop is CASSLVASRGDTQYF. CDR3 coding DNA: TGCGCCAGCAGCTTGGTGGCTAGCCGGGGCGATACGCAGTATTTT.